This T cell receptor (beta chain) was profiled in a study of T cell repertoires in cytomegalovirus infection. Findings and limits, study-wide: HLA-C-restricted, CMV-specific TCR beta clonotypes were dominant ex vivo.

Worth noting for this clonotype: The antigen is unknown. A read error may explain this, as a much larger clone is one base away.

TCRdb fed the reads into MiXCR, producing one record per CDR3 protein. The sample holds about 360,000 distinct CDR3 sequences, roughly 20% seen once. The germline CDR1 and CDR2 sequences are MNHEY and SVGAGI. This CDR3 has 13 amino acids. J is TRBJ1-2 and V is TRBV6-5; TRBD1 might be the D (5 bases). Sequencing was performed on PBMCs. This sequence originates from a human donor in good health (CMV status not recorded). Some clones in this sample may be carry-over from other donors' samples. The CDR3 loop reads CASSRDEVYGHTF. CDR3 DNA: TGTGCCAGCAGCCGGGACGAGGTCTATGGCCACACCTTC.